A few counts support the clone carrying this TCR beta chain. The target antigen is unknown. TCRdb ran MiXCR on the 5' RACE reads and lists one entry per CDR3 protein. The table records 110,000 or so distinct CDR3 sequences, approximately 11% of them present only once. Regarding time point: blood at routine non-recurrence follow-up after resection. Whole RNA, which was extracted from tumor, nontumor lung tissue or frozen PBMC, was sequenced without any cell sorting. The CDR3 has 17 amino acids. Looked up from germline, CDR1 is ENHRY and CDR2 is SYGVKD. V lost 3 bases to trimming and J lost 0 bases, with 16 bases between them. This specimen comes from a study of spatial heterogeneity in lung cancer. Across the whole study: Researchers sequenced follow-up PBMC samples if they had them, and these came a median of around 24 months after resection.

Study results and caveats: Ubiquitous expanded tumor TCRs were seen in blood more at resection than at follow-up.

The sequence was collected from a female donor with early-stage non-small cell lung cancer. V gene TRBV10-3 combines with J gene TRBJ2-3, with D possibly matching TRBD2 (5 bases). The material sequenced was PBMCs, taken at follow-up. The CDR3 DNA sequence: TGTGCCATCAGTGACCGTCGTGGAGCGGCTAGCACAGATACGCAGTATTTT. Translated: CAISDRRGAASTDTQYF.